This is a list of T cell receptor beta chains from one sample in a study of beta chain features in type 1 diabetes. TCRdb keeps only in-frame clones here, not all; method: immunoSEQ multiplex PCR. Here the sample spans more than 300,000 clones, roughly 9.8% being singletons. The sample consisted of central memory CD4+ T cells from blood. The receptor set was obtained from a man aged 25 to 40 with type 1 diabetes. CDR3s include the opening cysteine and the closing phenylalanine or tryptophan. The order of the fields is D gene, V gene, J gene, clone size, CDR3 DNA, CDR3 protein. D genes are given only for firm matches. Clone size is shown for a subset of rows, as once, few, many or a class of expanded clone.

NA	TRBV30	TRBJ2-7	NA	TGTGCCTTTACGAGGGGGGCCTTCGAGCAGTACTTC	CAFTRGAFEQYF
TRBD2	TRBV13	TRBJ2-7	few	TGTGCCAGCAGCTCCCGACTAGCGGGGGTCTACGAGCAGTACTTC	CASSSRLAGVYEQYF
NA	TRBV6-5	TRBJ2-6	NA	TGTGCCAGCTATGGGGGGTCCAACGTCCTGACTTTC	CASYGGSNVLTF
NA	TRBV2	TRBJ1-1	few	TGTGCCAGCAAACGGACGGCGGGGAACACTGAAGCTTTCTTT	CASKRTAGNTEAFF
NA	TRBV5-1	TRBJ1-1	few	TGCGCCAGCAGTTCCCTCGGGGTGAACACTGAAGCTTTCTTT	CASSSLGVNTEAFF
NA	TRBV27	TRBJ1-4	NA	TGTGCCAGCAGTCGTACAGAGACTAATGAAAAACTGTTTTTT	CASSRTETNEKLFF
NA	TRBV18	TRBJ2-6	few	TGTGCCAGCTCACCCACTTCTGGGGCCAACGTCCTGACTTTC	CASSPTSGANVLTF
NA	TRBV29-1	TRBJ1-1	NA	TGCAGCGGGACGGACGGCCTGAACACTGAAGCTTTCTTT	CSGTDGLNTEAFF
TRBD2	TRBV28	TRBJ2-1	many	TGTGCCAGCAGCCCGATGACTAGCGGGAGTTCACAGTTCTTC	CASSPMTSGSSQFF
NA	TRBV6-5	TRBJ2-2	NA	TGTGCCAGCAGAGGGATGGGGGGCACCGGGGAGCTGTTTTTT	CASRGMGGTGELFF
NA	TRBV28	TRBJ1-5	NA	TGTGCCAGCAGTTGGTCAGGATTAGGGCAGCCCCAGCATTTT	CASSWSGLGQPQHF
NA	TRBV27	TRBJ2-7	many	TGTGCCAGCAGTTTTCGAGAAGGTCCCGGCTACGAGCAGTACTTC	CASSFREGPGYEQYF
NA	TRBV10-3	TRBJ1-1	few	TGTGCCATCAGTCTGGGAGGAGGCACTGAAGCTTTCTTT	CAISLGGGTEAFF
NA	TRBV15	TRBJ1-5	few	TGTGCCACCCGCGGGGGGAATAGCAATCAGCCCCAGCATTTT	CATRGGNSNQPQHF
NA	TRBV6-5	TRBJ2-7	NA	TGTGCCAGCAGTTACGGAGGCCACTACGAGCAGTACTTC	CASSYGGHYEQYF
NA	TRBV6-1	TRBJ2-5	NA	TGTGCCAGCAGTGAAAGATTAGCAGGGTATTACCAAGAGACCCAGTACTTC	CASSERLAGYYQETQYF
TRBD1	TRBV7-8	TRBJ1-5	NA	TGTGCCAGCAGCCCCACAGGGGCAACGACCCAGCATTTT	CASSPTGATTQHF
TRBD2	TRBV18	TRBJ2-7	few	TGTGCCAGCTCACCCCCAGCGGGAGACTACGAGCAGTACTTC	CASSPPAGDYEQYF
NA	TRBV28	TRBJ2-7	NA	TGTGCCAGCAGTTTTCTTCCCGGAGCACAACCGCTTTCCTACGAGCAGTACTTC	CASSFLPGAQPLSYEQYF
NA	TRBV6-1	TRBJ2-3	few	TGTGCCAGCAGTGGAGGGACGGCCTTGGGGATCTCTCACACAGATACGCAGTATTTT	CASSGGTALGISHTDTQYF
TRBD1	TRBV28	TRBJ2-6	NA	TGTGCCAGCACCCCAAGGAAGGGGGCTAGCTCTGGGGCCAACGTCCTGACTTTC	CASTPRKGASSGANVLTF
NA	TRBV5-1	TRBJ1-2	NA	TGCGCCAGCAGCTTGGATGGGCAGCCTAACTATGGCTACACCTTC	CASSLDGQPNYGYTF
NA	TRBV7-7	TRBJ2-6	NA	TGTGCCAGCAGCCAAAATCCTGGGGCCAACGTCCTGACTTTC	CASSQNPGANVLTF
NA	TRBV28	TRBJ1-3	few	TGTGCCAGCAGTTTTACTGGAAACACCATATATTTT	CASSFTGNTIYF
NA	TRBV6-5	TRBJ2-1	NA	TGTGCCAGCATGAGGGACCTCTACAATGAGCAGTTCTTC	CASMRDLYNEQFF
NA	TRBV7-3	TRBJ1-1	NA	TGTGCCAGCAGCTTAAGAAGGGACACTGAAGCTTTCTTT	CASSLRRDTEAFF
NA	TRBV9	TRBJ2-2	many	TGTGCCAGCAGCGTAACCTCCGGCGGGGAGCTGTTTTTT	CASSVTSGGELFF
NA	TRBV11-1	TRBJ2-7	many	TGTGCCAGCAGCTTAAGTCACGAGCAGTACTTC	CASSLSHEQYF
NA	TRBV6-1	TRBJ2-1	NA	TGTGCCAGCAGTTCCGGGACTCTGCAGTTCTTC	CASSSGTLQFF
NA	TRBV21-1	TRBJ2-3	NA	TGTGCCAGCAACCCGAGGGGGGACAGAAGCACAGATACGCAGTATTTT	CASNPRGDRSTDTQYF
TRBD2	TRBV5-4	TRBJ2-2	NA	TGTGCCAGCAGTCGGAAAAGCGGGACGAACACCGGGGAGCTGTTTTTT	CASSRKSGTNTGELFF
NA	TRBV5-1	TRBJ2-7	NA	TGCGCCAGCAGCTCCTGGGGAGCGACCTACGAGCAGTACTTC	CASSSWGATYEQYF
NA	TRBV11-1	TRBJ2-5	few	TGTGCCAGCAGCCAAGATGGCCTCGGGACCCAGTACTTC	CASSQDGLGTQYF
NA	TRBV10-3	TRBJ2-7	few	TGTGCCATCAGTTCTGGGCGCGGGTACGAGCAGTACTTC	CAISSGRGYEQYF
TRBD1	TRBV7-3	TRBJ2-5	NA	TGTGCCAGCAGCTTGGGGACAGGGGACAAGAAGACCCAGTACTTC	CASSLGTGDKKTQYF
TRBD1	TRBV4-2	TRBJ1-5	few	TGTGCCAGCAGCCAAGAGACAGGGGGGGCTCAGCCCCAGCATTTT	CASSQETGGAQPQHF
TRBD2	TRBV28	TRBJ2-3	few	TGTGCCAGCAGTCCAGCGGGAGCGGGCACAGATACGCAGTATTTT	CASSPAGAGTDTQYF
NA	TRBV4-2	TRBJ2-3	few	TGTGCCAGCAGCCAGGATTCCGTGACACCCAGCACAGATACGCAGTATTTT	CASSQDSVTPSTDTQYF
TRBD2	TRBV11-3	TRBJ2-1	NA	TGTGCCAGCAGCTCCAGGGGACTAGTCAGCGATGAGCAGTTCTTC	CASSSRGLVSDEQFF
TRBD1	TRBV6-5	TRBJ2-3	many	TGTGCCAGCAGAATGACAGGGGGTACAGATACGCAGTATTTT	CASRMTGGTDTQYF
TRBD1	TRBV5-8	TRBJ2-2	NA	TGTGCCAGCAGCTTCGACAGGGCTCAGGAAGACACCGGGGAGCTGTTTTTT	CASSFDRAQEDTGELFF
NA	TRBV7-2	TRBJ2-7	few	TGTGCCAGCAGCTTAGAGGCGGGGCTGGACGAGCAGTACTTC	CASSLEAGLDEQYF
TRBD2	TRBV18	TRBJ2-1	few	TGTGCCAGCTCACCGAACCATAGGGAGGGGTACAATGAGCAGTTCTTC	CASSPNHREGYNEQFF
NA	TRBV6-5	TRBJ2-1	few	TGTGCCAGCAGAACACAGGACAATGAGCAGTTCTTC	CASRTQDNEQFF
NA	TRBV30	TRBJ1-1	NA	TGTGCCTGGACAAGTATTACGGATGGCACTGAAGCTTTCTTT	CAWTSITDGTEAFF
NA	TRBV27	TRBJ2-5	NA	TGTGCCAGCAGTTTATCGTGGACAGTAGAGACCCAGTACTTC	CASSLSWTVETQYF
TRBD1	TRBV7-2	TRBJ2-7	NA	TGTGCCAGCAGCTTAGTGGGACAGGAAGGCTGCGAGCAGTACTTC	CASSLVGQEGCEQYF
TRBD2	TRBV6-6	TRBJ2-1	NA	TGTGCCAGCAGGCCGGGACTAGCGTCTAAGGAGCAGTTCTTC	CASRPGLASKEQFF
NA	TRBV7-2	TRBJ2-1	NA	TGTGCCAGCAGCTTAGACCCCGGGGCCAGGAATGAGCAGTTCTTC	CASSLDPGARNEQFF
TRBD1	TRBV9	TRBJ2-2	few	TGTGCCAGCAGCCCTCCGACAGGGACGAACACCGGGGAGCTGTTTTTT	CASSPPTGTNTGELFF
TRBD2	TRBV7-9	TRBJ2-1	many	TGTGCCAGCAGCTCCTCCGGGACTAGTATTGAGCAGTTCTTC	CASSSSGTSIEQFF
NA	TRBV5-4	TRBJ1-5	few	TGTGCCAGCAGCTTGTGGGGGAGCAATCAGCCCCAGCATTTT	CASSLWGSNQPQHF